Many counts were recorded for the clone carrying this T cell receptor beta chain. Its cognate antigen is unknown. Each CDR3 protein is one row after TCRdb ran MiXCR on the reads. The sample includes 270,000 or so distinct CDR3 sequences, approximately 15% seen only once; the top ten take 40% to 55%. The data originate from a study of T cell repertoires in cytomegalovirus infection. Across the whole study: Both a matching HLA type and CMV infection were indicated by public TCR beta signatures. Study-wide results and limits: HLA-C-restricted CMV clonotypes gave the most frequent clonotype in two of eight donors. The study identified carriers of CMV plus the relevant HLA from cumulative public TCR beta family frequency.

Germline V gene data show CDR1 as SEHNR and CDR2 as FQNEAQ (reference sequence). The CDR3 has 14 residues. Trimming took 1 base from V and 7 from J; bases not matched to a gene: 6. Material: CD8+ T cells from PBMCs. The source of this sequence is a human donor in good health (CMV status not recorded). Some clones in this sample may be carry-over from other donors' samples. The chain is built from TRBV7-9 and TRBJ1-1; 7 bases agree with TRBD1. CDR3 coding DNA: TGTGCCAGCAGCTTAGGGGGACAGAAGGATGAAGCTTTCTTT. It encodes CASSLGGQKDEAFF.